The sequence of this TCR beta chain was determined in a study of blood T cells in healthy people across ages. The CDR3 is 15 residues long. Total RNA extracted from each sample amounted to at least 6 micrograms. Worth noting for this clonotype: Its target is not known.

It was with a sample-barcoded 5' primer and a J-beta primer mix that a second PCR of roughly 6 to 12 cycles was run. TCRdb itself ran the 5' RACE reads through MiXCR, one entry per CDR3 protein. The sample comprises approximately 730,000 distinct CDR3 sequences, 35% to 45% of which are singletons, and 20% rests with the top ten. General study findings and limits: Underestimates were what the diversity estimates from one million T cells were considered to be.

The source of this sequence is a woman in her fifties or sixties in good health. The sequenced sample was blood. The V call is TRBV21-1, the J call TRBJ2-2; TRBD1 is the table's D call, not checked against the DNA. TRBV21-1 has pseudogene status. CDR3 in DNA: TGTGCCAGCAGCAAATACCCAGGGGGTTTCGGGGAGCTGTTTTTT. Translating gives CASSKYPGGFGELFF.